This TCR beta chain comes out of a study of T cells in Graves' hyperthyroidism and ophthalmopathy (dated by TCRdb to the late 2010s). Turning to the overall study: Peripheral blood samples were taken at the time of initial diagnosis, prior to any treatment. Following sampling, methimazole starting at 30 mg daily was given to hyperthyroidism patients, and high-dose intravenous methylprednisolone was given to ophthalmopathy patients. To identify TCR V-J signatures that set the groups apart, the researchers used a discovery cohort of 100 patients, made up of roughly 40 with Graves' ophthalmopathy and around 58 with stable Graves' hyperthyroidism. The paper reports TCR Vbeta CDR3 sequencing of approximately 140 peripheral blood samples: some 44 ophthalmopathy, 70 to 85 hyperthyroidism and around 17 progressor patients. In several Graves' hyperthyroidism patients, the study also compared T-cell repertoires from thyroid tissue with T-cell repertoires from blood. The 100 or so discovery patients were randomly split 7:3 into training and test sets. An independent validation cohort of about 19 hyperthyroidism patients and approximately 15 patients who later progressed to ophthalmopathy tested prospective prediction of ophthalmopathy. On the study overall, not on this receptor specifically: In validation, the model predicted progression to ophthalmopathy a median of about 6 months before onset, with about 70% sensitivity and 72.22% specificity. No statistical method was used to fix the sample size in advance, and group allocation was not hidden from the investigators. Ophthalmopathy was separated from stable hyperthyroidism by a 13 V-J signature model, with roughly 88% sensitivity and approximately 81% specificity obtained in cross-validation and 80%/75% obtained in testing. Most expanded thyroid clonotypes (frequency above 0.001) were also found in blood, which suggests that blood repertoires may mirror thyroid immune responses.

Based on the germline V gene, the CDR1 and CDR2 sequences are ENHRY and SYGVKD. The germline V end is reduced by 2 bases and the J end by 7 bases; junction bases left unmatched: 3. The CDR3 has 14 amino acids, counting the end cysteine and phenylalanine. Just the 42-base CDR3 DNA is kept, in frame starting at base 1. Graves' hyperthyroidism was defined as stable when no progression to ophthalmopathy occurred over 18 months of follow-up. Hyperthyroidism patients were aged 18 to 65 years and newly diagnosed, with disease duration of less than 2 months. Any patient with an uncontrolled infection, another autoimmune disease, pregnancy or lactation was excluded. Diagnoses were established on the basis of clinical symptoms, serum thyroxine and TRAb, thyroid ultrasound, and orbital computed tomography. PBMCs were separated from over 9 ml of fresh peripheral blood using Ficoll-Paque density gradient centrifugation. Total RNA was extracted using Trizol reagent, and RNA quality was assessed on an Agilent 2100 Bioanalyzer.

A remark on this clonotype: It lacks a known antigen. Base qualities are missing; no much larger clone stands one base away.

TCR beta CDR3 regions were amplified from RNA transcripts. The TCR CDR3 was subjected to a first round of RT-PCR using the HTBI primer set and the Qiagen OneStep RT-PCR kit. Libraries were constructed in a second round of multiplex PCR, after which size selection and purification were carried out. The libraries were sequenced on an Illumina HiSeq2000 using paired-end 100 bp reads. Per the source publication's procedure: Raw data were processed with SOAPnuke, discarding reads with adapters, uncalled bases, mean Phred below 15, or no exact constant-primer or identifier match. High-quality paired reads were merged with COPE v1.2.5, and unique nucleotide sequences were defined as clonotypes. Clonotypes were aligned to IMGT TRBV, TRBD and TRBJ reference segments using MiTCR v1.1. Analysis was restricted to V-J combinations with a frequency above 0.0001, which covered 99% to 99.2% of repertoires. A TCS score was defined as the ratio of F50 (clonal expansion) to E x V (chaos), with BLOSUM62-based TCRdist applied between CDR3 peptides within each V-J. Welch's t-statistics and random forest reduced 500 to 550 V-J features to about 12, which were used in a naive Bayes classifier (R e1071). Thyroid-blood repertoire similarity was quantified with the Morisita-Horn index. TCRdb reprocessing: public reads trimmed at Q25 with fastp, clones called with MiXCR, in-frame beta chains kept. Rows are unified per CDR3 protein, each entry keeping the most common DNA and genes. Here the V and J calls rest on TCRdb's processing, not on the authors' analysis. This sample holds some 800,000 distinct CDR3 sequences; around 38% were observed only once. Together, the top ten hold 7.5% to 9.5% of the sample.

The sequence came from a man younger than 30 with Graves' hyperthyroidism. The sample comprised blood. The sequence joins TRBV10-3 to TRBJ1-2, with TRBD1 identical over 11 junction bases. The DNA sequence is as follows: TGTGCCATCAGTGAGGGACAGGGGGCATTTGGCTACACCTTC. Its translation reads: CAISEGQGAFGYTF.